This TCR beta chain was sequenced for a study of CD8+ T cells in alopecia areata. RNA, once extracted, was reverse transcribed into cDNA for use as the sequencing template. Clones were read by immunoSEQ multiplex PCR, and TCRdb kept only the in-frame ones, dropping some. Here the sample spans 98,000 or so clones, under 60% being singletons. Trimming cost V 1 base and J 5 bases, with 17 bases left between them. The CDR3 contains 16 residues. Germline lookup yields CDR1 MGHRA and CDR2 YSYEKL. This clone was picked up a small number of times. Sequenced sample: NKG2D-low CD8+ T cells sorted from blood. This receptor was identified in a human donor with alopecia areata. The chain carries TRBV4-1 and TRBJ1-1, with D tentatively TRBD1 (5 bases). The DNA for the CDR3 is TGCGCCAGCAGCCAAGTGGCCTCGAGCCCAGGGACTGAAGCTTTCTTT. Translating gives CASSQVASSPGTEAFF.